A single sample gave rise to the 3 T cell receptor beta chains below, sequenced in a study of cytomegalovirus exposure and HLA in healthy donors (dated by TCRdb to about 2017). The receptor library was made with the immunoSEQ multiplex PCR assay. The multiplex PCR relied on a mix of 60 forward primers for TCR Vbeta segments and 13 reverse primers for TCR Jbeta segments. Entries here come from immuneACCESS through TCRdb and include only in-frame sequences with V and J called. Some clones fail to appear in such tables; in the studies checked, an unresolved V gene covers under half of the shortfall, and the cause of the remainder is unknown. In this sample the table shows 130,000 or so clones, 87% of which occur a single time. Approximately 4.7% of the sample lies in the top ten. Sequencing was done on a sample of PBMCs. The origin of the receptors is a woman aged 25 to 39 in good health and CMV-seronegative.

Of note for this clone: A junction boundary mismatches the germline segment, possibly from a read error. The CDR3 DNA reads as TGCAGTGCGCTCAGGGGTTCCGTCTTT. Translated, it gives CSALRGSVF. J is TRBJ1-1 and V is TRBV20-1, with D possibly TRBD1 on 6 matching bases. Germline V gene sequence: CDR1 DFQATT, CDR2 SNEGSKA (reference sequence). The CDR3 runs 9 residues.

This rearrangement joins TRBV9 to TRBJ2-3; tentatively, D is TRBD2 (5 bases). From germline, CDR1 is SGDLS and CDR2 YYNGEE. With 0 bases removed from V and 2 bases from J, the gap between germline ends came to 10 bases. The CDR3 covers 15 residues. CDR3 nucleotides: TGTGCCAGCAGCGTAGGAGGGAGTATCACAGATACGCAGTATTTT. Protein product: CASSVGGSITDTQYF.

This clone has just one count. J is TRBJ2-5 and V is TRBV7-3; D uncertain. This CDR3 region has 14 residues. Germline V CDR1 and CDR2: SGHTA, FQGTGA. V dropped 4 bases and J dropped 2 bases, with 11 bases sitting between them. The CDR3 reads CASSSILLQETQYF. The CDR3 bases are TGTGCCAGCAGCTCAATACTATTACAAGAGACCCAGTACTTC.